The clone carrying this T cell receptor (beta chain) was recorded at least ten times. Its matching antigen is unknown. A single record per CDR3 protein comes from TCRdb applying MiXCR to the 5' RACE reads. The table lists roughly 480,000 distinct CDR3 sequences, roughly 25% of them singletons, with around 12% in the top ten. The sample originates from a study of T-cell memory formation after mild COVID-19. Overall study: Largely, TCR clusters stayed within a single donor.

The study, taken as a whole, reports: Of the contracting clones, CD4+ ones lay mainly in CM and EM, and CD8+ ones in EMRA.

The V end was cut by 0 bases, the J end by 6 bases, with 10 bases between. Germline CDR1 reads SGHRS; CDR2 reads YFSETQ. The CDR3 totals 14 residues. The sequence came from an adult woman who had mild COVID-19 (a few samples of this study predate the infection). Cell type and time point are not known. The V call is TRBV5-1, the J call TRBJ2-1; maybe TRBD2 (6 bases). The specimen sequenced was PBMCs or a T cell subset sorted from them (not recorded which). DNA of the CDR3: TGCGCCAGCAGCTTGGATGTGACTAGCAATGAGCAGTTCTTC. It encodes CASSLDVTSNEQFF.